These 11 T cell receptor beta chains came from one sample sequenced in a study of OX40 agonist ivuxolimab in advanced cancers. TCRdb keeps only in-frame clones here, not all; method: immunoSEQ multiplex PCR. The data contain about 57,000 clones, 80% to 95% of them singletons. The sequencing here drew on CD4+ or CD8+ T cells sorted from blood, taken in a trial of the OX40 agonist ivuxolimab. These receptors were collected from an adult with an advanced solid tumor such as melanoma, head and neck, liver or kidney cancer.

Here the CDR3 DNA reads TGTGCCACCAGCAAGGACAGGCGAGAACGAGAGACCCAGTACTTC. Translated: CATSKDRRERETQYF. The rearrangement joins TRBV15 to TRBJ2-5; 7 bases match TRBD1. CDR1 and CDR2 (germline): LNHNV, YYDKDF (reference sequence). This CDR3 is built from 15 residues. The V gene end was trimmed by 4 bases and the J gene end by 4 bases; junction bases not matched to a gene: 9.

The J gene is TRBJ2-1, the V gene TRBV27; 7 nucleotides line up with TRBD2. Germline V gives CDR1 MNHEY, CDR2 SMNVEV (reference sequence). The CDR3 contains 16 residues. The trim removed 4 bases at V and 6 bases at J, leaving 12 bases unmatched. CDR3 sequence (DNA): TGTGCCAGCAGTTCGCTAGGGCTAGCGGAGTCCAATGAGCAGTTCTTC. This encodes CASSSLGLAESNEQFF.

The sample holds a few counts of this clone. The chain employs TRBV13 and TRBJ2-1; D may be TRBD2 (7 bases). Trimming cost V 2 bases and J 2 bases, with 22 bases left between them. Germline values: CDR1 PRHDT, CDR2 FYEKMQ (reference sequence). This CDR3 has 19 residues. CDR3 region: CASSLKGGSGVWPYNEQFF. In DNA, the CDR3 is TGTGCCAGCAGCTTAAAGGGGGGGAGCGGGGTCTGGCCCTACAATGAGCAGTTCTTC.

For the CDR3, the DNA is TGTGCCAGCAGTGAGGACCTCCCGGAGAGCGCAGATACGCAGTATTTT. Amino acids: CASSEDLPESADTQYF. The chain links TRBV25-1 to TRBJ2-3; D is ambiguous. V was trimmed by 3 bases and J by 4 bases, leaving 17 bases between them. This CDR3 comprises 16 residues. The V gene's germline CDR1 is MGHDK and CDR2 SYGVNS.

The rearrangement uses TRBV4-2 and TRBJ1-2, with 10 bases fitting TRBD1. Germline values: CDR1 LGHNA, CDR2 YNFKEQ. The ends lost 4 bases at V and 5 bases at J; junction bases unmatched: 10. The CDR3 extends over 16 amino acids. The chain's CDR3 is CASSLNRDRGPYGYTF. CDR3 DNA sequence: TGTGCCAGCAGCCTAAATCGGGACAGGGGACCGTATGGCTACACCTTC.

The chain combines TRBV7-9 with TRBJ1-5; 8 bases align to TRBD1. The CDR3 totals 17 residues. The junction had 9 bases not matched to a gene; V was cut back by 5 bases and J by 0 bases. CDR1 is SEHNR and CDR2 is FQNEAQ in the germline V gene (reference sequence). The CDR3 spells CASSPIGQGYSNQPQHF. CDR3 bases: TGTGCCAGCAGCCCGATTGGACAGGGCTATAGCAATCAGCCCCAGCATTTT.

This sequence joins TRBV6-1 and TRBJ1-1; D remains ambiguous. Per germline, CDR1 MNHNS and CDR2 SASEGT. V lost 6 bases and J 3 bases, leaving 11 bases between the germline ends. The CDR3 extends over 13 amino acids. In DNA form, the CDR3 reads TGTGCCAGCAGCCTAACGGTAGACACTGAAGCTTTCTTT. Protein product: CASSLTVDTEAFF.

As concerns this clone: This sample includes further DNA sequences coding for the same CDR3. The J gene is TRBJ2-7, the V gene TRBV2; D may be TRBD2 (6 bases). This CDR3 has 12 amino acids. Deletions cut 6 bases from V and 3 bases from J, with 9 bases between. From germline, CDR1 is SNHLY and CDR2 FYNNEI. The CDR3 loop is CASRIGSYEQYF. Written as DNA, the CDR3 is TGTGCCAGCAGGATCGGGAGCTACGAGCAGTACTTC.

The genes are TRBV7-9 and TRBJ2-1, with D possibly being TRBD1 (6 bases). The CDR3 runs 16 residues. Trimming took 6 bases from V and 0 from J, leaving 15 bases between them. Germline V lookup: CDR1 SEHNR, CDR2 FQNEAQ (reference sequence). This CDR3 reads CASRSHRASSYNEQFF. The CDR3 DNA reads as TGTGCCAGCAGAAGCCACAGGGCTAGCTCCTACAATGAGCAGTTCTTC.

This clone was detected once. The chain couples TRBV9 to TRBJ2-3; TRBD2 aligns across 9 bases. The length of the CDR3 is 14 residues. Germline V CDR1 and CDR2: SGDLS, YYNGEE. V trimming: 3 bases; J trimming: 5 bases; junction bases outside the gene matches: 4. The CDR3 DNA reads as TGTGCCAGCAGCGGGGGAGCGGGAGGAGATACGCAGTATTTT. Translating gives CASSGGAGGDTQYF.

The rearrangement links TRBV13 to TRBJ2-4, with TRBD1 matching 9 bases. V shed 0 bases and J 0 bases; nucleotides not matched to a gene: 3. This CDR3 comprises 17 residues. The germline V gene has CDR1 PRHDT and CDR2 FYEKMQ (reference sequence). CDR3 sequence (DNA): TGTGCCAGCAGCTTAGGGGACAGGGGAAGAGCCAAAAACATTCAGTACTTC. Its translation: CASSLGDRGRAKNIQYF.